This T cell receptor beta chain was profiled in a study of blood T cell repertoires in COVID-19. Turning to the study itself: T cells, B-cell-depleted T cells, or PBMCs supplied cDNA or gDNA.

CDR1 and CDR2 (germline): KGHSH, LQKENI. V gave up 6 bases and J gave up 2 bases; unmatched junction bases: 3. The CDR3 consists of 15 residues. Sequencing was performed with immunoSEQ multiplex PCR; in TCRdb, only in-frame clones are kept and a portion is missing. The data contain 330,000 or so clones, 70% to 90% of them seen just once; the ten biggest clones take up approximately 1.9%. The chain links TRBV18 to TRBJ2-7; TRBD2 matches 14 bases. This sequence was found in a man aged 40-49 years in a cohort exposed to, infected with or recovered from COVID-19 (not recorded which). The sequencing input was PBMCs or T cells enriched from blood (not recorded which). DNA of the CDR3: TGTGCCAGCTCCCCGGGACTAGCGGGAGCCTACGAGCAGTACTTC. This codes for CASSPGLAGAYEQYF.